This T cell receptor (beta chain) stems from a study of Ad26.COV2.S vaccination and SARS-CoV-2 variants. Across the study: Sample donor was a member of the COV1001 Ad26.COV2.S trial arm.

About this clone itself: The target antigen is unknown.

Findings and caveats of the study: Among vaccine recipients, spike-specific TCR breadth exceeded that of placebo recipients. Estimates derived from TCR breadth and depth analyses may have underestimated total T cell responses.

The CDR3 is 13 residues long. V lost 7 bases and J 8 bases, leaving 15 bases between the germline ends. Per germline, CDR1 LNHDA and CDR2 SQIVND (reference sequence). Assay used: immunoSEQ multiplex PCR; TCRdb lists only in-frame clones, some missing. Altogether 350,000 to 500,000 clones are present, 90% being singletons, with the ten largest covering 9% to 15%. Sample treatment: roughly 19 received Ad26.COV2.S at low or high dose, single or two shots; roughly five received placebo; per-sample allocation not given. Sampling was done on day 63 after the first vaccine or placebo injection. This TCR was sampled from a person between 18 and 60 years old who received the Ad26.COV2.S COVID-19 vaccine or a placebo. The material sequenced was peripheral blood, taken in a trial of Ad26.COV2.S vaccine versus placebo. The chain combines TRBV19 with TRBJ2-4; TRBD2 might be the D (6 bases). The CDR3 DNA sequence: TGTGCCAGTAACGGGGGAGCGATGGACATTCAGTACTTC. The encoded protein is CASNGGAMDIQYF.